One and the same sample provided the 30 T cell receptor beta chains below, sequenced in a study of cytomegalovirus exposure and HLA in healthy donors. It was with 60 Vbeta and 13 Jbeta primers that the PCR ran. Some clones are missing from TCRdb's copy, which holds only in-frame ones; the method was immunoSEQ multiplex PCR. The table lists some 200,000 clones, roughly 80% of them singletons. The sequencing sample was made of PBMCs. These receptors all come from a boy younger than 18 in good health and CMV-seronegative.

This chain links TRBV6-1 with TRBJ2-7; TRBD1 matches at 11 bases. From germline, CDR1 is MNHNS and CDR2 SASEGT. The CDR3 is made up of 18 amino acids. J was trimmed by 9 bases and V by 4 bases; bases with no gene match: 20. CDR3 sequence (DNA): TGTGCCAGCAGTGTCGGACAGGGGGCTCCTATTGATCGGTTGGTGCAGTACTTC. The encoded protein is CASSVGQGAPIDRLVQYF.

The chain uses TRBV5-6 and TRBJ2-1, with 7 bases identical to TRBD2. Germline CDR1 SGHDT, CDR2 YYEEEE. Losses at the gene ends were 1 base for V and 0 bases for J; bases not matched to a gene: 4. The CDR3 loop spans 16 amino acids. CDR3 in DNA: TGTGCCAGCAGCTTGCCAGCGGGATACTCCTACAATGAGCAGTTCTTC. Encoded protein: CASSLPAGYSYNEQFF.

V gene TRBV4-1 combines with J gene TRBJ1-1, with unresolved D. Trimming left V 0 bases short and J 0 bases short, with 11 bases between. The CDR3 consists of 16 residues. Germline V gene lookup returns CDR1 MGHRA and CDR2 YSYEKL. The DNA of the CDR3 is TGCGCCAGCAGCCAAGAAGAGGGATGGGTGAACACTGAAGCTTTCTTT. This gives the protein CASSQEEGWVNTEAFF.

DNA for the CDR3: TGTGCCACCAGCAGAGGTTTGACACCCCAAGAGACCCAGTACTTC. Translation gives CATSRGLTPQETQYF. The chain carries TRBV15 and TRBJ2-5, with no clear D. The CDR3 sequence is 15 residues long. From germline, CDR1 is LNHNV and CDR2 YYDKDF (reference sequence). Trimming left V 1 base short and J 1 base short, with 10 bases between.

The rearrangement joins TRBV9 to TRBJ1-2, with 7 bases aligning to TRBD1. This CDR3 region has 14 residues. V shed 3 bases and J 8 bases; nucleotides not matched to a gene: 10. Germline-derived CDR1 and CDR2 are SGDLS and YYNGEE. The CDR3 DNA is TGTGCCAGCAGCGAGGGGGCAGATTTACCCGGCTACACCTTC. It is translated as CASSEGADLPGYTF.

This sequence joins TRBV12-5 and TRBJ1-3, with D uncertain. V was trimmed by 0 bases and J by 3 bases, leaving 21 bases between them. Germline V lookup: CDR1 LGHNT, CDR2 FRNRAP. CDR3 size: 19 residues. CDR3 loop: CASGLVPPSFVEGGNTIYF. The CDR3 DNA follows: TGTGCTAGTGGTTTGGTTCCTCCGTCTTTTGTGGAGGGTGGAAACACCATATATTTT.

V is TRBV6-6 and J is TRBJ1-2; D gene ambiguous. This CDR3 region has 13 residues. Trimming cost V 2 bases and J 0 bases, with 4 bases left between them. CDR1 is MNHNY, CDR2 SVGAGI, per germline (reference sequence). DNA for the CDR3: TGTGCCAGCAGTTACACAGCTAACTATGGCTACACCTTC. Encoded protein: CASSYTANYGYTF.

The genes are TRBV19 and TRBJ2-6; 7 positions match TRBD1. The ends lost 3 bases at V and 0 bases at J; junction bases unmatched: 11. Germline V CDR1 and CDR2: LNHDA, SQIVND (reference sequence). The CDR3 runs 19 residues. CDR3 sequence reads: CASSIGIGQVGSGANVLTF. As DNA, the CDR3 is TGTGCCAGTAGTATTGGCATTGGACAGGTAGGCTCTGGGGCCAACGTCCTGACTTTC. The whole variable domain, filled in from reference TRBV19 and TRBJ2-6, reads DGGITQSPKYLFRKEGQNVTLSCEQNLNHDAMYWYRQDPGQGLRLIYYSQIVNDFQKGDIAEGYSVSREKKESFPLTVTSAQKNPTAFYLCASSIGIGQVGSGANVLTFGAGSRLTVL.

The rearrangement uses TRBV30 and TRBJ1-1; D is unresolved. The CDR3 runs 13 residues. CDR1 and CDR2 from the germline V gene are GTSNPN and SVGIG (reference sequence). With 3 bases removed from V and 6 bases from J, the gap between germline ends came to 14 bases. In DNA form, the CDR3 reads TGTGCCTGGAGCCCTACCTCCCGTCCTGAAGCTTTCTTT. Translated: CAWSPTSRPEAFF.

The chain couples TRBV19 to TRBJ1-5; D might be TRBD1 (6 bases). In germline, CDR1 is LNHDA, CDR2 SQIVND (reference sequence). The CDR3 spans 14 residues. The ends were cut back, 6 bases at V and 4 bases at J, with 13 bases in the middle. This CDR3 reads CASRRTGNNQPQHF. The CDR3 DNA reads TGTGCCAGTAGGCGAACAGGGAATAATCAGCCCCAGCATTTT. The full variable domain, with the rest looked up from reference TRBV19 and TRBJ1-5, is DGGITQSPKYLFRKEGQNVTLSCEQNLNHDAMYWYRQDPGQGLRLIYYSQIVNDFQKGDIAEGYSVSREKKESFPLTVTSAQKNPTAFYLCASRRTGNNQPQHFGDGTRLSIL.

The chain carries TRBV6-5 and TRBJ1-1, with D hard to call. The length of the CDR3 is 15 residues. Trimming removed 0 bases from V and 7 bases from J, with 15 bases in between. The germline gives CDR1 MNHEY, CDR2 SVGAGI. The CDR3 coding sequence is TGTGCCAGCAGTTACTCGATTAGTCACACAGTTGAAGCTTTCTTT. It codes for CASSYSISHTVEAFF.

The V gene is TRBV27, the J gene TRBJ2-1, with 7 bases matching TRBD2. Germline values: CDR1 MNHEY, CDR2 SMNVEV (reference sequence). The junction had 1 base not matched to a gene; V was cut back by 1 base and J by 7 bases. The CDR3 contains 13 residues. This CDR3 reads CASSLYGGNEQFF. Here the CDR3 DNA reads TGTGCCAGCAGTTTATACGGGGGGAATGAGCAGTTCTTC.

J is TRBJ1-1 and V is TRBV9; TRBD1 aligns across 10 bases. The CDR3 consists of 14 residues. V was clipped by 4 bases and J by 3 bases; unmatched bases: 3. The germline CDR1 and CDR2 sequences are SGDLS and YYNGEE. DNA of the CDR3: TGTGCCAGCAGCACCGGGACAGGGGACACTGAAGCTTTCTTT. Translating it yields CASSTGTGDTEAFF.

V and J are TRBV9 and TRBJ2-3; possibly TRBD2 for D (5 bases). Trimming cost V 0 bases and J 1 base, with 12 bases left between them. Germline V gene data show CDR1 as SGDLS and CDR2 as YYNGEE. The CDR3 sequence is 16 residues long. CDR3 residues: CASSVGGRRRTDTQYF. In DNA form, the CDR3 reads TGTGCCAGCAGCGTAGGCGGGCGGCGTCGCACAGATACGCAGTATTTT.

The gene calls are TRBV18 and TRBJ1-1, with 10 positions matching TRBD1. Unmatched junction bases numbered 7, after V lost 3 bases and J lost 6 bases. Germline V gene data show CDR1 as KGHSH and CDR2 as LQKENI. This CDR3 contains 15 residues. The CDR3 here is CASSPGTGASAEAFF. CDR3 DNA sequence: TGTGCCAGCTCACCCGGGACAGGGGCGTCAGCTGAAGCTTTCTTT. Together with reference TRBV18 and TRBJ1-1, the CDR3 gives the full variable domain: NAGVMQNPRHLVRRRGQEARLRCSPMKGHSHVYWYRQLPEEGLKFMVYLQKENIIDESGMPKERFSAEFPKEGPSILRIQQVVRGDSAAYFCASSPGTGASAEAFFGQGTRLTVV.

The chain combines TRBV11-2 with TRBJ1-2; 7 bases agree with TRBD1. CDR3 length: 14 residues. J gave up 6 bases and V 1 base, and 5 bases lay outside the gene matches. The V gene's germline CDR1 is SGHAT and CDR2 FQNNGV. The CDR3 reads CASSLASGGDGYTF. The CDR3 DNA sequence: TGTGCCAGCAGCTTAGCCTCAGGGGGTGATGGCTACACCTTC.

This clone was counted only a few times. This chain uses TRBV5-4 with TRBJ1-1, with 9 positions matching TRBD1. The CDR3 runs to 15 residues. The germline gives CDR1 SGHNT, CDR2 YYREEE (reference sequence). V lost 4 bases and J lost 4; bases outside the gene matches: 8. CDR3 residues: CASSLPNRGPTEAFF. The CDR3 DNA sequence: TGTGCCAGCAGCCTTCCTAACAGGGGGCCCACTGAAGCTTTCTTT.

The chain is built from TRBV10-3 and TRBJ2-1; TRBD2 matches at 7 bases. There are 20 residues in the CDR3. The V gene's germline CDR1 is ENHRY and CDR2 SYGVKD. The V and J ends lost 4 bases and 0 bases, in that order; junction bases with no gene match: 18. CDR3 protein: CAISGIGTTGLMSSYNEQFF. The CDR3 DNA reads TGTGCCATCAGTGGGATTGGGACTACGGGGCTAATGAGCTCCTACAATGAGCAGTTCTTC.

This clone was seen a few times. V is TRBV6-6 and J is TRBJ2-3, with TRBD1 matching 7 bases. CDR1 is MNHNY, CDR2 SVGAGI, per germline (reference sequence). Trimming removed 3 bases from V and 2 bases from J; junction bases left unmatched: 5. This CDR3 is built from 15 residues. The CDR3 protein is CASSYFDRDTDTQYF. The CDR3 DNA reads as TGTGCCAGCAGTTATTTTGACAGGGACACAGATACGCAGTATTTT.

This chain connects TRBV4-1 to TRBJ1-1, with a possible D match to TRBD1 (6 bases). V dropped 3 bases and J dropped 5 bases, with 25 bases sitting between them. Germline-derived CDR1 and CDR2 are MGHRA and YSYEKL. This CDR3 spans 18 amino acids. The CDR3 spells CASSQGLAGVEVGTEAFF. CDR3 coding DNA: TGCGCCAGCAGCCAGGGCCTAGCAGGGGTTGAGGTAGGGACTGAAGCTTTCTTT.

The V and J genes are TRBV27 and TRBJ2-5; tentative D call: TRBD1 (6 bases). The assigned J gene may be wrong: the sequence end matches TRBJ2-7 better. The CDR3 totals 12 residues. The germline V gene has CDR1 MNHEY and CDR2 SMNVEV (reference sequence). CDR3 DNA: TGTGCCACCTCCGACAGGTTCTACGAGCAGTACTTC. It specifies CATSDRFYEQYF.

Only a few counts were recorded for this clone. DNA for the CDR3: TGTGCCAGCATGAATGGAGCGGTGACCTACGAGCAGTACTTC. This sequence encodes CASMNGAVTYEQYF. The chain employs TRBV2 and TRBJ2-7; D might be TRBD2 (5 bases). Between the trimmed V and J ends, which lost 7 bases and 2 bases, there was a span of 15 bases. The CDR3 is 14 amino acids. The germline V gene has CDR1 SNHLY and CDR2 FYNNEI. The full variable domain, rest sourced from reference TRBV2 and TRBJ2-7, is EPEVTQTPSHQVTQMGQEVILRCVPISNHLYFYWYRQILGQKVEFLVSFYNNEISEKSEIFDDQFSVERPDGSNFTLKIRSTKLEDSAMYFCASMNGAVTYEQYFGPGTRLTVT.

The rearrangement uses TRBV10-3 and TRBJ1-2; TRBD1 might be the D (6 bases). CDR1 ENHRY and CDR2 SYGVKD come from the germline V gene. CDR3 size: 14 residues. The V and J ends lost 3 bases and 1 base respectively, with 9 bases between them. The CDR3 spells CAISDRTVNYGYTF. The CDR3 bases are TGTGCCATCAGTGACCGGACAGTTAACTATGGCTACACCTTC.

The rearrangement joins TRBV6-1 to TRBJ1-5; D perhaps matches TRBD1 (6 bases). Germline V gene lookup returns CDR1 MNHNS and CDR2 SASEGT. This CDR3 is 14 amino acids long. Trimming cost V 2 bases and J 3 bases, with 8 bases left between them. CDR3 coding DNA: TGTGCCAGCAGTGAATGGGACACCAATCAGCCCCAGCATTTT. Residues: CASSEWDTNQPQHF.

This chain links TRBV7-6 with TRBJ2-7; the D gene is possibly TRBD1 (5 bases). Trimming left V 5 bases short and J 2 bases short, with 13 bases between. Per germline, CDR1 SGHVS and CDR2 FNYEAQ. The CDR3 has 14 amino acids. Here the CDR3 DNA reads TGTGCCAGCAGCCCCTCGCCAGGGCCCTACGAGCAGTACTTC. This translates into CASSPSPGPYEQYF.

The rearrangement uses TRBV30 and TRBJ1-2; D possibly corresponds to TRBD1 (5 bases). CDR3 size: 18 residues. The V end was cut by 4 bases, the J end by 1 base, with 25 bases between. CDR1 is GTSNPN and CDR2 is SVGIG in the germline V gene (reference sequence). This CDR3 is CAWIHRAQGRGFNYGYTF. In DNA form, the CDR3 reads TGTGCCTGGATCCACCGGGCCCAGGGAAGGGGTTTTAACTATGGCTACACCTTC.

This chain links TRBV2 with TRBJ1-2; 10 bases are a match to TRBD1. From germline, CDR1 is SNHLY and CDR2 FYNNEI. The CDR3 totals 13 residues. The ends lost 8 bases at V and 5 bases at J; junction bases unmatched: 5. CDR3: CASFPGQGYGYTF. CDR3 nucleotide sequence: TGTGCCAGCTTCCCGGGACAGGGGTATGGCTACACCTTC.

About this clone itself: Other DNA variants within this sample encode the same CDR3. J is TRBJ1-1 and V is TRBV5-1, with D tentatively TRBD1 (5 bases). The CDR3 is made up of 13 amino acids. CDR1 is SGHRS and CDR2 is YFSETQ in the germline V gene. V lost 4 bases and J lost 0, with 7 bases in between. The CDR3 loop is CASSQGVNTEAFF. In DNA, the CDR3 is TGCGCCAGCAGCCAAGGGGTGAACACTGAAGCTTTCTTT.

This chain links TRBV4-1 with TRBJ1-3; 7 bases are shared with TRBD1. The CDR3 has 16 amino acids. V lost 3 bases and J lost 0; bases outside the gene matches: 5. Germline V gene data show CDR1 as MGHRA and CDR2 as YSYEKL. The CDR3 here is CASSQGTDLSGNTIYF. The CDR3 DNA reads TGCGCCAGCAGCCAGGGGACAGACCTCTCTGGAAACACCATATATTTT.

The rearrangement links TRBV29-1 to TRBJ1-2, with 8 nucleotides matching TRBD1. The CDR3 spans 14 residues. V shed 7 bases and J 1 base; nucleotides not matched to a gene: 8. The germline CDR1 and CDR2 sequences are SQVTM and ANQGSEA. CDR3: CSALDRDRNYGYTF. CDR3 coding DNA: TGCAGCGCACTGGACAGGGATCGTAACTATGGCTACACCTTC. Complete variable domain (other parts from reference TRBV29-1 and TRBJ1-2): SAVISQKPSRDICQRGTSLTIQCQVDSQVTMMFWYRQQPGQSLTLIATANQGSEATYESGFVIDKFPISRPNLTFSTLTVSNMSPEDSSIYLCSALDRDRNYGYTFGSGTRLTVV.